This passage covers 14 T cell receptor beta chains from one sample sequenced in a study of blood T cell repertoires in COVID-19. Sequenced by immunoSEQ multiplex PCR; TCRdb stores in-frame clones only, minus some. The table lists 25,000 to 30,000 clones, about two thirds of them singletons. The sample taken for sequencing was peripheral blood. The source is a boy younger than 10 with active or convalescent COVID-19.

This sequence joins TRBV5-1 and TRBJ1-2; TRBD1 aligns across 9 bases. Germline assignment: CDR1 SGHRS and CDR2 YFSETQ. Trimming cost V 9 bases and J 8 bases; bases outside gene matches: 14. This CDR3 has 14 residues. CDR3 bases: TGCGCCACCCTGCCCGGGACAGGGACTCTAGGCTACACCTTC. Translated, it gives CATLPGTGTLGYTF.

The chain has TRBV14 and TRBJ2-1; D gene uncertain. Looked up from germline, CDR1 is SGHDN and CDR2 is FVKESK. The CDR3 totals 11 residues. V dropped 4 bases and J dropped 14 bases, with 12 bases sitting between them. The chain's CDR3 is CASSLARKEFF. In DNA form, the CDR3 reads TGTGCCAGCAGCCTCGCTAGGAAGGAGTTCTTC.

This clone has just a few counts. The chain recombines TRBV5-6 with TRBJ2-4; maybe TRBD1 (6 bases). V dropped 0 bases and J dropped 3 bases, with 13 bases sitting between them. The CDR3 extends over 16 amino acids. In germline, CDR1 is SGHDT, CDR2 YYEEEE. In DNA, the CDR3 is TGTGCCAGCAGCTTGGGGGGGCTCCTTGTCAAAAACATTCAGTACTTC. As protein: CASSLGGLLVKNIQYF.

CDR3 protein: CASSQVGGNQPQHF. The CDR3 nucleotides are TGCGCCAGCAGCCAAGTCGGGGGCAATCAGCCCCAGCATTTT. This chain links TRBV4-1 with TRBJ1-5; no clear D. V lost 1 base, J lost 2 bases, and 6 bases lay in between. Germline values: CDR1 MGHRA, CDR2 YSYEKL. This CDR3 has 14 amino acids.

The chain is built from TRBV27 and TRBJ2-1; D perhaps matches TRBD2 (6 bases). The CDR3 length is 13 residues. Germline V gives CDR1 MNHEY, CDR2 SMNVEV (reference sequence). V was clipped by 7 bases and J by 4 bases, with 11 bases between them. The CDR3 loop reads CASNHGGYNEQFF. The CDR3 DNA follows: TGTGCCAGCAATCATGGAGGGTACAATGAGCAGTTCTTC.

This chain joins TRBV28 and TRBJ1-5, with 8 bases matching TRBD1. CDR1 is MDHEN and CDR2 is SYDVKM in the germline V gene. After removal of 3 bases from V and 4 bases from J, the junction contained 5 bases not matched to a gene. This CDR3 has 15 amino acids. This chain's CDR3 is CASSFQGAHNQPQHF. The CDR3 DNA is TGTGCCAGCAGTTTCCAGGGGGCACATAATCAGCCCCAGCATTTT.

The chain joins TRBV30 to TRBJ1-4; D is perhaps TRBD1 (5 bases). This CDR3 region has 13 residues. Germline CDR1 reads GTSNPN; CDR2 reads SVGIG (reference sequence). Trimming took 0 bases from V and 8 from J, leaving 10 bases between them. The CDR3 protein is CAWSVGGAEKLFF. CDR3 coding DNA: TGTGCCTGGAGTGTGGGAGGGGCCGAAAAACTGTTTTTT.

The chain recombines TRBV11-2 with TRBJ1-1, with D possibly being TRBD1 (5 bases). The V gene's germline CDR1 is SGHAT and CDR2 FQNNGV. The length of the CDR3 is 16 residues. V was cut by 5 bases and J by 1 base, with 17 bases left in between. Here the CDR3 DNA reads TGTGCCAGCAGCCTCAGTGGGGGGGTGAGGAACACTGAAGCTTTCTTT. This codes for CASSLSGGVRNTEAFF.

The gene calls are TRBV7-9 and TRBJ2-7, with no clear D. The CDR3 runs 11 residues. From germline, CDR1 is SEHNR and CDR2 FQNEAQ (reference sequence). Trimming took 8 bases from V and 9 from J, leaving 14 bases between them. In DNA, the CDR3 is TGTGCCAGCCCCCACCCCGTGGCGCAGTACTTC. Its translation is CASPHPVAQYF.

The chain employs TRBV30 and TRBJ1-6, with 8 bases that match TRBD1. The CDR3 extends over 14 amino acids. Germline V gene sequence: CDR1 GTSNPN, CDR2 SVGIG (reference sequence). V dropped 5 bases and J dropped 7; count of bases not matched to a gene: 7. CDR3 bases: TGTGCCTGGGGCCCAGGGGGCACCAATTCACCCCTCCACTTT. It encodes CAWGPGGTNSPLHF.

This clone was observed a handful of times. The chain couples TRBV4-1 to TRBJ2-5, with 11 bases fitting TRBD2. V gave up 4 bases and J gave up 3 bases; unmatched junction bases: 10. Germline V gene data show CDR1 as MGHRA and CDR2 as YSYEKL. The CDR3 sequence is 17 residues long. CDR3 region: CASSLSYLGLAEETQYF. The CDR3 DNA follows: TGCGCCAGCAGCCTAAGCTACTTGGGACTAGCGGAAGAGACCCAGTACTTC.

This chain uses TRBV13 with TRBJ1-1; no firm D call. The CDR3 is made up of 14 amino acids. Germline V lookup: CDR1 PRHDT, CDR2 FYEKMQ (reference sequence). The CDR3 bases are TGTGCGACACCACCCTTGGTGGTGAACACTGAAGCTTTCTTT. Translation gives CATPPLVVNTEAFF.

The chain uses TRBV5-1 and TRBJ2-7; 8 bases fit TRBD1. The CDR3 covers 17 residues. Trimming removed 0 bases from V and 3 bases from J; junction bases left unmatched: 11. The germline gives CDR1 SGHRS, CDR2 YFSETQ. The CDR3 loop is CASSLVRWTGRYYEQYV. CDR3 DNA sequence: TGCGCCAGCAGCTTGGTTAGGTGGACAGGGAGATACTACGAGCAGTACGTC.

This clone was found many times. This rearrangement joins TRBV10-2 to TRBJ1-3; no clear D gene. The CDR3 length is 13 residues. With 3 bases removed from V and 0 bases from J, the gap between germline ends came to 3 bases. Germline CDR1 is WSHSY and CDR2 is SAAADI. CDR3 amino acids: CASSDFSGNTIYF. The CDR3 DNA reads TGCGCCAGCAGTGACTTCTCTGGAAACACCATATATTTT.